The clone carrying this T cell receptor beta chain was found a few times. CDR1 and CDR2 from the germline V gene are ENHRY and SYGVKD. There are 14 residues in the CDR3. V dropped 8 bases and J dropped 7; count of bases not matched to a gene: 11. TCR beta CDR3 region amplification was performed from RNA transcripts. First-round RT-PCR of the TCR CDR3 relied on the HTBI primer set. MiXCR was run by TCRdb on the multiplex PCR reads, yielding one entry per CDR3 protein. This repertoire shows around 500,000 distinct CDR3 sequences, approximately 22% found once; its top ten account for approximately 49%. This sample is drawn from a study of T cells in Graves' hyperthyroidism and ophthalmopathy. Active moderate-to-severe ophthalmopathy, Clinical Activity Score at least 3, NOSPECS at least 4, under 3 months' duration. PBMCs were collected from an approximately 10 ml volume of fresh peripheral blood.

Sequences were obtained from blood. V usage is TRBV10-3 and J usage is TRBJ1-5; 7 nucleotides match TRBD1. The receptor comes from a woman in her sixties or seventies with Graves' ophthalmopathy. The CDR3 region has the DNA TGTGCCATCTCCACAGGGGTCGAGGGCCAGCCCCAGCATTTT. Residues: CAISTGVEGQPQHF.